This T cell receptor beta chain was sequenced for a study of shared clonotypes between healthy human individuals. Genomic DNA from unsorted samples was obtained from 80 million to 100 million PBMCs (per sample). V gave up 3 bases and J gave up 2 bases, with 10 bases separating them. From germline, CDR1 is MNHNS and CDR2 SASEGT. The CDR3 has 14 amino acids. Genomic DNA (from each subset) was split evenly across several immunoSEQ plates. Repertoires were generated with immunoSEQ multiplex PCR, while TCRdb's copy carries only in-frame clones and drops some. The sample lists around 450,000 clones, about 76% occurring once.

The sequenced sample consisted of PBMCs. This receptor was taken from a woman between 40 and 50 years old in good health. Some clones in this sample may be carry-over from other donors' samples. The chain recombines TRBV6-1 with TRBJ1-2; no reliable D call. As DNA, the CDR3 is TGTGCCAGCAGTGAGTACAGAAGCAACTATGGCTACACCTTC. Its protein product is CASSEYRSNYGYTF.